The 32 T cell receptor beta chains below were found in one sample sequenced in a study of shared clonotypes between healthy human individuals. The assay was immunoSEQ multiplex PCR, and TCRdb's table has in-frame clones only and misses some. The sample consists of 780,000 or so clones, 72% of them appearing once. The sample was memory CD4+ T cells sorted from blood. Noted subset: CD45RA-negative fraction. These receptors came from a woman aged 25-40 years in good health.

This clone has a single count. The chain recombines TRBV9 with TRBJ2-7, with D possibly being TRBD1 or TRBD2 (7 bases each). In germline, CDR1 is SGDLS, CDR2 YYNGEE. The V gene lost 4 bases and the J gene lost 6 bases, with 17 bases spanning the gap. CDR3 length equals 14 residues. Here the CDR3 reads CASSQGGGSGEQYF. CDR3 bases: TGTGCCAGCAGCCAGGGGGGAGGGAGCGGCGAGCAGTACTTC.

The rearrangement joins TRBV9 to TRBJ2-2; 8 bases line up with TRBD1. This CDR3 has 16 amino acids. Germline V gene lookup returns CDR1 SGDLS and CDR2 YYNGEE. Trimming took 2 bases from V and 6 from J; bases not matched to a gene: 9. The CDR3 sequence is CASSVVRAGGSGELFF. For the CDR3, the DNA is TGTGCCAGCAGCGTCGTACGGGCAGGGGGCTCCGGGGAGCTGTTTTTT.

The rearrangement joins TRBV27 to TRBJ2-5, with 8 bases lining up with TRBD1. This CDR3 spans 15 amino acids. Germline V gene sequence: CDR1 MNHEY, CDR2 SMNVEV (reference sequence). V lost 9 bases and J lost 3; bases outside the gene matches: 12. In DNA, the CDR3 is TGTGCCAGGGCGGGACGGACAGGGCCAGAAGAGACCCAGTACTTC. Translation gives CARAGRTGPEETQYF.

The chain combines TRBV11-2 with TRBJ2-7; TRBD1 aligns across 10 bases. After removal of 3 bases from V and 7 bases from J, the junction contained 6 bases not matched to a gene. Germline V gene sequence: CDR1 SGHAT, CDR2 FQNNGV. This CDR3 region has 14 residues. For the CDR3, the DNA is TGTGCCAGCAGCTTGGGACAGGGGTTTCAAGAGCAGTACTTC. It encodes CASSLGQGFQEQYF.

This clone was observed at least ten times. Possible read error: a much larger clone is one base away. At the DNA level, this CDR3 is encoded by other sequences in the same sample as well. This chain links TRBV15 with TRBJ1-4, with D possibly matching TRBD1 (6 bases). Germline-derived CDR1 and CDR2 are LNHNV and YYDKDF (reference sequence). V lost 1 base to trimming and J lost 5 bases, with 8 bases between them. The CDR3 sequence is 14 residues long. The CDR3 region has the DNA TGTGCCACCAGCAGAGGGCAGGGGAATGAAAAACTGTTTTTT. It is translated as CATSRGQGNEKLFF.

The rearrangement uses TRBV7-2 and TRBJ1-2; D remains unclear. Looked up from germline, CDR1 is SGHTA and CDR2 is FQGNSA. Between the trimmed V and J ends, which lost 5 bases and 8 bases, there was a span of 15 bases. This CDR3 is built from 13 residues. The CDR3 coding sequence is TGTGCCAGCAGCCTATCGGTAGGAGGAGGCTACACCTTC. It translates to CASSLSVGGGYTF.

The chain joins TRBV29-1 to TRBJ2-1; TRBD1 matches at 9 bases. The CDR3 sequence is 13 residues long. Unmatched junction bases numbered 5, after V lost 4 bases and J lost 7 bases. Germline CDR1 and CDR2: SQVTM and ANQGSEA. Here the CDR3 reads CSVVRDRVNEQFF. Written as DNA, the CDR3 is TGCAGCGTTGTCCGGGACAGGGTTAATGAGCAGTTCTTC.

Turning to this clone: A read error is likely here: a far larger clone is one base away. The V and J genes are TRBV27 and TRBJ1-5; D is undetermined. CDR1 is MNHEY and CDR2 is SMNVEV in the germline V gene (reference sequence). V gave up 10 bases and J gave up 0 bases, with 10 bases separating them. This CDR3 is 13 amino acids long. CDR3 amino acids: CATSSDSNQPQHF. The CDR3 bases are TGTGCCACCTCTTCGGATAGCAATCAGCCCCAGCATTTT.

The rearrangement uses TRBV5-6 and TRBJ2-5, with D possibly matching TRBD2 (6 bases). V lost 1 base and J lost 5, with 9 bases in between. Germline-derived CDR1 and CDR2 are SGHDT and YYEEEE. The CDR3 is made up of 13 amino acids. The CDR3 sequence: CASSLTGGETQYF. As DNA, the CDR3 is TGTGCCAGCAGCTTGACAGGAGGGGAGACCCAGTACTTC.

The chain carries TRBV10-2 and TRBJ1-5; 11 bases align to TRBD1. V shed 5 bases, J shed 6 bases, and the junction held 15 bases outside the gene matches. Per the germline V gene, CDR1 is WSHSY and CDR2 is SAAADI. This CDR3 spans 18 amino acids. The CDR3 sequence is CASSTPPGTGGYSQPQHF. CDR3 nucleotide sequence: TGCGCCAGCAGTACTCCTCCCGGGACAGGGGGTTATAGTCAGCCCCAGCATTTT.

The chain joins TRBV28 to TRBJ1-1; a possible D gene is TRBD1 (5 bases). The CDR3 is 14 residues long. Germline CDR1 and CDR2: MDHEN and SYDVKM. V was cut by 4 bases and J by 4 bases, with 13 bases left in between. CDR3 residues: CASSSLFGGTEAFF. The CDR3 coding sequence is TGTGCCAGCAGTTCCCTTTTTGGGGGCACTGAAGCTTTCTTT.

The CDR3 sequence is CASKTPLGGEQFF. DNA of the CDR3: TGTGCCAGCAAAACACCCCTAGGAGGTGAGCAGTTCTTC. The rearrangement links TRBV28 to TRBJ2-1, with TRBD2 as a possible D gene (5 bases). Per the germline V gene, CDR1 is MDHEN and CDR2 is SYDVKM. The V end was cut by 7 bases, the J end by 9 bases, with 16 bases between. The CDR3 has 13 residues.

The CDR3 protein is CASSTWTGGKEQYF. The DNA of the CDR3 is TGTGCCAGCAGCACCTGGACAGGGGGTAAAGAGCAGTACTTC. J is TRBJ2-7 and V is TRBV7-9, with 10 bases matching TRBD1. After removal of 5 bases from V and 7 bases from J, the junction contained 8 bases not matched to a gene. The CDR3 is 14 amino acids. CDR1 is SEHNR and CDR2 is FQNEAQ in the germline V gene (reference sequence).

Worth noting for this clone: This CDR3 is also generated by other DNA sequences in the sample. The CDR3 DNA follows: TGTGCCAGTAGGGCTCGGGGGAATGAGCAGTTCTTC. Protein: CASRARGNEQFF. The rearrangement uses TRBV19 and TRBJ2-1; D is perhaps TRBD2 (6 bases). Trimming stripped 6 bases from V and 7 bases from J, with 10 bases between. Germline V gives CDR1 LNHDA, CDR2 SQIVND (reference sequence). The CDR3 consists of 12 residues. The entire variable domain, with the rest obtained from reference TRBV19 and TRBJ2-1, is as follows: DGGITQSPKYLFRKEGQNVTLSCEQNLNHDAMYWYRQDPGQGLRLIYYSQIVNDFQKGDIAEGYSVSREKKESFPLTVTSAQKNPTAFYLCASRARGNEQFFGPGTRLTVL.

V usage is TRBV4-1 and J usage is TRBJ2-2; D remains unclear. The CDR3 has 16 amino acids. Trimming pared 0 bases from V and 0 bases from J, leaving 8 bases between. Looked up from germline, CDR1 is MGHRA and CDR2 is YSYEKL. For the CDR3, the DNA is TGCGCCAGCAGCCAAGACCCGATAGCGAACACCGGGGAGCTGTTTTTT. It specifies CASSQDPIANTGELFF.

This clone has just one count. The chain links TRBV27 to TRBJ1-5, with D hard to call. The germline CDR1 and CDR2 sequences are MNHEY and SMNVEV (reference sequence). This CDR3 contains 15 residues. The V end lost 5 bases, the J end lost 5 bases, and 16 bases lay between the germline ends. The CDR3 DNA reads TGTGCCAGCAGTCCGACTACTCGGGAGGATCAGCCCCAGCATTTT. As protein: CASSPTTREDQPQHF.

The chain joins TRBV5-1 to TRBJ2-1; D might be TRBD2 (5 bases). The CDR3 is 13 amino acids. Germline V gives CDR1 SGHRS, CDR2 YFSETQ. Trimming removed 6 bases from V and 9 bases from J, with 16 bases in between. The CDR3 bases are TGCGCCAGCATTTCATCGCTTGGGAGTGAGCAGTTCTTC. Amino acid sequence: CASISSLGSEQFF. Combining the CDR3 with reference TRBV5-1 and TRBJ2-1 gives the whole variable domain KAGVTQTPRYLIKTRGQQVTLSCSPISGHRSVSWYQQTPGQGLQFLFEYFSETQRNKGNFPGRFSGRQFSNSRSEMNVSTLELGDSALYLCASISSLGSEQFFGPGTRLTVL.

The chain carries TRBV9 and TRBJ2-1; D remains unclear. The CDR3 covers 18 residues. In germline, CDR1 is SGDLS, CDR2 YYNGEE. The V end lost 2 bases, the J end lost 4 bases, and 22 bases lay between the germline ends. In nucleotides, the CDR3 is TGTGCCAGCAGCGTGTCCCAGGCACATGCTATCAATTACAATGAGCAGTTCTTC. Protein: CASSVSQAHAINYNEQFF.

This clone turned up a few times. This chain uses TRBV11-2 with TRBJ2-7, with TRBD2 identical over 8 bases. The CDR3 is 14 residues long. Germline V gene data show CDR1 as SGHAT and CDR2 as FQNNGV. After removal of 5 bases from V and 2 bases from J, the junction contained 5 bases not matched to a gene. The chain's CDR3 is CASSISGIPYEQYF. DNA for the CDR3: TGTGCCAGCAGCATTAGCGGGATTCCCTACGAGCAGTACTTC.

The chain combines TRBV2 with TRBJ1-5; D might be TRBD1 (6 bases). CDR1 is SNHLY, CDR2 FYNNEI, per germline. With 7 bases removed from V and 4 bases from J, the gap between germline ends came to 14 bases. The CDR3 covers 14 residues. The CDR3 DNA sequence: TGTGCCAGCATGGGAACAGGGAGAAATCAGCCCCAGCATTTT. It yields the protein CASMGTGRNQPQHF.

The chain links TRBV5-1 to TRBJ1-2; D is unresolved. The V gene's germline CDR1 is SGHRS and CDR2 YFSETQ. There are 15 residues in the CDR3. V lost 0 bases and J 4 bases, leaving 13 bases between the germline ends. The CDR3, as DNA: TGCGCCAGCAGCTTGGCCCAGGCAGATATCTATGGCTACACCTTC. Residues: CASSLAQADIYGYTF.

This chain uses TRBV19 with TRBJ2-5; D remains ambiguous. Germline CDR1 and CDR2: LNHDA and SQIVND (reference sequence). Trimming took off 3 bases at V and 5 bases at J, with 10 bases between the two ends. The CDR3 has 13 residues. The CDR3 sequence is CASSIPGWETQYF. In DNA form, the CDR3 reads TGTGCCAGTAGTATCCCCGGGTGGGAGACCCAGTACTTC.

The gene calls are TRBV6-5 and TRBJ1-3; D is unclear. The CDR3 loop spans 12 amino acids. The germline V gene has CDR1 MNHEY and CDR2 SVGAGI. V lost 5 bases, J lost 7 bases, and 9 bases lay in between. CDR3 bases: TGTGCCAGCAGTCCCGGAACCAACACCATATATTTT. It specifies CASSPGTNTIYF.

Turning to this clone: This sample also contains other DNA sequences that code for the same CDR3. CDR3 coding DNA: TGTGCCAGCAGTCTCTATCAGCCCCAGCATTTT. Its protein is CASSLYQPQHF. The gene calls are TRBV28 and TRBJ1-5; no firm D call. Germline assignment: CDR1 MDHEN and CDR2 SYDVKM. The CDR3 has 11 amino acids. Between the trimmed V and J ends, which lost 5 bases and 5 bases, there was a span of 4 bases.

This clone was seen only a few times. V usage is TRBV11-3 and J usage is TRBJ2-3, with TRBD2 matching over 10 bases. Trimming cost V 0 bases and J 5 bases; bases outside gene matches: 5. CDR1 SGHNT and CDR2 YENEEA come from the germline V gene. The CDR3 is made up of 16 amino acids. CDR3 region: CASSLDSGREQDTQYF. As DNA, the CDR3 is TGTGCCAGCAGCTTAGACAGCGGGAGGGAGCAAGATACGCAGTATTTT.

In its sample, this clone was seen many times. CDR3 bases: TGTGCCAGCAGCTTGGGGGGTCGAACGGGGAACACTGAAGCTTTCTTT. This sequence encodes CASSLGGRTGNTEAFF. The chain uses TRBV5-6 and TRBJ1-1; no reliable D call. V lost 0 bases, J lost 1 base, and 13 bases lay in between. The V gene's germline CDR1 is SGHDT and CDR2 YYEEEE. The CDR3 is 16 amino acids.

The chain couples TRBV5-1 to TRBJ1-2; no reliable D call. The CDR3 covers 13 residues. Germline assignment: CDR1 SGHRS and CDR2 YFSETQ. V shed 4 bases and J shed 3 bases, with 10 bases lying between them. CDR3 DNA: TGCGCCAGCAGCCCGGCCGGCGACTATGGCTACACCTTC. This sequence encodes CASSPAGDYGYTF. Complete variable domain (other parts from reference TRBV5-1 and TRBJ1-2): KAGVTQTPRYLIKTRGQQVTLSCSPISGHRSVSWYQQTPGQGLQFLFEYFSETQRNKGNFPGRFSGRQFSNSRSEMNVSTLELGDSALYLCASSPAGDYGYTFGSGTRLTVV.

This chain connects TRBV21-1 to TRBJ2-1; the DNA was not used to check the table's D call, TRBD1. TRBV21-1 is recorded as a pseudogene. This CDR3 spans 16 amino acids. CDR3 in amino acids: CASALSTGLSYNEQFF. CDR3 nucleotide sequence: TGTGCCAGCGCTCTATCCACAGGGTTGTCCTACAATGAGCAGTTCTTC.

This clone was detected a few times. This chain connects TRBV28 to TRBJ1-5; possibly TRBD1 for D (5 bases). The CDR3 covers 12 residues. Germline CDR1 reads MDHEN; CDR2 reads SYDVKM. The V end lost 6 bases, the J end lost 11 bases, and 14 bases lay between the germline ends. In nucleotides, the CDR3 is TGTGCCAGCAGGGCGGGGGGGTCAACCCAGCATTTT. It specifies CASRAGGSTQHF. The full variable domain, in which reference TRBV28 and TRBJ1-5 provide the parts outside the CDR3, is DVKVTQSSRYLVKRTGEKVFLECVQDMDHENMFWYRQDPGLGLRLIYFSYDVKMKEKGDIPEGYSVSREKKERFSLILESASTNQTSMYLCASRAGGSTQHFGDGTRLSIL.

CDR3 in DNA: TGCGCCAGCAGCCTGACGGGTCCGGAGGGCTACACCTTC. Residues: CASSLTGPEGYTF. The rearrangement joins TRBV5-1 to TRBJ1-2; D is uncertain. Trimming took off 4 bases at V and 8 bases at J, with 15 bases between the two ends. This CDR3 spans 13 amino acids. CDR1 and CDR2 from the germline V gene are SGHRS and YFSETQ.

The chain has TRBV28 and TRBJ2-3; either TRBD1 or TRBD2 may supply D (5 bases each). Germline assignment: CDR1 MDHEN and CDR2 SYDVKM. V was shortened by 6 bases and J by 8 bases, with 24 bases between the two germline ends. CDR3 length: 16 amino acids. CDR3 nucleotide sequence: TGTGCCAGCAGCCCAAGAGTAACGGGACCCCGAGGTACGCAGTATTTT. It translates to CASSPRVTGPRGTQYF.

In its sample, this clone was seen many times. J is TRBJ1-2 and V is TRBV5-1; D remains unclear. Germline V gene data show CDR1 as SGHRS and CDR2 as YFSETQ. This CDR3 has 14 residues. Trimming took off 1 base at V and 3 bases at J, with 10 bases between the two ends. Written as DNA, the CDR3 is TGCGCCAGCAGCTTGACGGGATCTTACTATGGCTACACCTTC. It translates to CASSLTGSYYGYTF.